This T cell receptor (beta chain) was recovered during a study of human T cells and chemical hapten exposure. This clonotype was picked up a small number of times. TCRdb reanalysed the RACE reads using MiXCR and keeps one entry per CDR3 protein. The sample yields some 88,000 distinct CDR3 sequences, about 10% seen once. The CDR3 runs 13 residues. CDR1 is SNHLY, CDR2 FYNNEI, per germline. Trimming took 2 bases from V and 1 from J, leaving 5 bases between them. Indicated time point: patch test 2, 6 weeks after DPC sensitization. The treatment was: therapeutic diphenylcyclopropenone sensitization with weekly scalp DPC.

Specimen: whole blood, collected in connection with sensitization to the hapten diphenylcyclopropenone (DPC). This rearrangement joins TRBV2 to TRBJ2-5; D unresolved. The TCR originated in a man in his forties or fifties with alopecia areata. Some clones in this sample may be carry-over from other donors' samples. DNA for the CDR3: TGTGCCAGCAGTGAAATGAGCCAAGAGACCCAGTACTTC. It encodes CASSEMSQETQYF.